This T cell receptor (beta chain) was captured by sequencing in a study of T cell responses to AZD1222 COVID-19 vaccine. Study-level points and caveats: Repertoires were obtained solely post-peak T cell response. Donors, mostly white British, included more females; clonal diversity was possibly underestimated. A rise in Spike-specific TCR breadth and depth followed two AZD1222 doses.

Measured with immunoSEQ multiplex PCR; TCRdb has only the in-frame clones, and not every one. The sample has over 65,000 clones; 70% to 80% are singletons. This clone was observed a few times. The antigen is unknown. Germline lookup yields CDR1 SGHDN and CDR2 FVKESK. The CDR3 has 15 amino acids. With 1 base removed from V and 0 bases from J, the gap between germline ends came to 4 bases. Material: peripheral blood, obtained on day 0 of AZD1222 vaccination. The clonotype was recovered from an adult in good health. The chain carries TRBV14 and TRBJ2-6; D call uncertain. For the CDR3, the DNA is TGTGCCAGCAGCCAAGGTAGCTCTGGGGCCAACGTCCTGACTTTC. It is translated as CASSQGSSGANVLTF.